The sequence of this T cell receptor beta chain was determined in a study of identical twins. TCRdb reprocessed the 5' RACE reads with MiXCR, giving one entry per CDR3 protein. The profile covers about 690,000 distinct CDR3 sequences, with 6% to 6.5% appearing a single time and approximately 1.6% taken by the ten largest. Concerning this clonotype itself: Antigen unknown.

The study, taken as a whole, reports: Findings came from cross-sectional statistics, without long-term follow-up of donors. Models predicted too little out-of-frame TCR alpha sharing in monozygotic twins.

The receptor comes from a man younger than 35 in good health. The sequenced sample was naive T cells sorted from blood.

CDR3 coding DNA: TGTGCCAGCAGCTTAATGGGCAGGGAACCTGAAAAACTGTTTTTT. Translated, it gives CASSLMGREPEKLFF. This chain connects TRBV11-2 to TRBJ1-4, with D possibly matching TRBD1 (5 bases). In germline, CDR1 is SGHAT, CDR2 FQNNGV. Trimming left V 2 bases short and J 7 bases short, with 14 bases between. The CDR3 is 15 amino acids.